This entry is about one TCR beta chain. What it binds is not known. The treatment here: roughly 11-day PBMC culture with coronavirus spike peptide pools or control peptides (ViraFEST assay). Before TCRs were sequenced, ViraFEST expanded antigen-specific T cells with peptide pools. Half the medium was replaced with fresh IL-2 medium on days 3 and 7. V lost 4 bases and J lost 5; bases outside the gene matches: 6. CDR3 length equals 13 residues. The germline gives CDR1 GTSNPN, CDR2 SVGIG (reference sequence). The sample belongs to a study of vaccination and CD4 T cells after COVID-19. Study-level information: Two mRNA vaccine doses were given, either BNT162b2 or mRNA-1273. Overlapping spike peptides from SARS-CoV-2, HCoV-NL63, HCoV-OC43 and HCoV-229E served to stimulate the cells.

Scientists ran DNA taken from cultured CD4+ T cells through the Oncomine TCR Beta short-read assay for sequencing. TCRdb re-called the PCR reads with MiXCR, one entry per CDR3 protein. The sample carries fewer than 8,500 distinct CDR3 sequences, around three fifths recorded once. This clonotype was obtained from a human donor who had recovered from COVID-19. The J gene is TRBJ1-1, the V gene TRBV30; 8 nucleotides match TRBD1. The sequenced material came from CD4+ T cells from blood, cultured in vitro. The CDR3, as DNA: TGTGCCTGGACAGGGGGCAGAGGAACTGAAGCTTTCTTT. Translated, it gives CAWTGGRGTEAFF.